This TCR beta chain was observed in a study of cytomegalovirus exposure and HLA in healthy donors. Broader study findings: Overall, about 160 TCR beta chains were annotated as cytomegalovirus-associated.

The CDR3 sequence is 14 residues long. J was trimmed by 6 bases and V by 2 bases; bases with no gene match: 5. Germline lookup yields CDR1 SGHRS and CDR2 YFSETQ. In regard to this clone: Its antigen is undetermined.

Method: immunoSEQ multiplex PCR; TCRdb's copy keeps in-frame clones and lacks some. The sample shows 330,000 or so clones, 86% of them seen only once. Separation from the roughly 670-subject first cohort characterized the roughly 120-subject validation cohort, to which the donors belonged. The J gene is TRBJ2-7, the V gene TRBV5-1; the match to TRBD1 covers 10 bases. The sample comprised PBMCs. This receptor was taken from a woman aged 18-30 years in good health and CMV-seronegative. The CDR3 protein is CASSFGTGDSEQYF. CDR3 DNA sequence: TGCGCCAGCAGCTTTGGGACAGGGGACTCCGAGCAGTACTTC.